A selection of T cell receptor beta chains follows, all from one sample in a study of control samples from healthy donors and cancer patients. Here immunoSEQ multiplex PCR was the method, and the copy in TCRdb shows in-frame clones only, minus some. The table shows about 170,000 clones, with more than 90% occurring only once. Source material: blood. The receptors shown here come from a woman between 35 and 50 years old in good health. Each CDR3 is given with its conserved first and last residue. The order of the fields is D gene, V gene, clone size, J gene, CDR3 protein, CDR3 DNA. The D gene is left open where the match is weak. Only part of the rows carry a size: once, few, many, or a class if the clone is expanded.

d_gene: NA
v_gene: TRBV6-6
abundance: NA
j_gene: TRBJ2-1
CDR3aa: CASSPPPGTGGYNEQFF
CDR3nt: TGTGCCAGCAGTCCCCCCCCCGGGACCGGAGGCTACAATGAGCAGTTCTTC

d_gene: TRBD2
v_gene: TRBV12-5
abundance: once
j_gene: TRBJ2-5
CDR3aa: CASGLVGKAGETQYF
CDR3nt: TGTGCTAGTGGTTTGGTAGGGAAAGCGGGGGAGACCCAGTACTTC

d_gene: NA
v_gene: TRBV5-4
abundance: NA
j_gene: TRBJ2-7
CDR3aa: CASSEQPGSSYEQYF
CDR3nt: TGTGCCAGCAGCGAACAGCCGGGGAGCTCCTACGAGCAGTACTTC

d_gene: NA
v_gene: TRBV27
abundance: NA
j_gene: TRBJ2-7
CDR3aa: CASKITSRGPYEQYF
CDR3nt: TGTGCCAGTAAAATTACCAGCCGGGGGCCCTACGAGCAGTACTTC

d_gene: TRBD1
v_gene: TRBV2
abundance: NA
j_gene: TRBJ1-4
CDR3aa: CASSDDREDEKLFF
CDR3nt: TGTGCCAGCAGTGACGACAGGGAGGATGAAAAACTGTTTTTT

d_gene: NA
v_gene: TRBV7-9
abundance: once
j_gene: TRBJ1-2
CDR3aa: CASTGRQPHGYTF
CDR3nt: TGTGCCAGCACCGGCCGACAACCTCATGGCTACACCTTC

d_gene: NA
v_gene: TRBV10-3
abundance: NA
j_gene: TRBJ2-5
CDR3aa: CAISSGIEETQYF
CDR3nt: TGTGCCATCAGCAGTGGGATCGAAGAGACCCAGTACTTC

d_gene: TRBD1
v_gene: TRBV2
abundance: few
j_gene: TRBJ2-5
CDR3aa: CASRDPQGQYF
CDR3nt: TGTGCCAGCAGGGATCCACAGGGGCAGTACTTC

d_gene: NA
v_gene: TRBV19
abundance: NA
j_gene: TRBJ2-6
CDR3aa: CASRGLGGANVLTF
CDR3nt: TGTGCCAGTAGAGGACTCGGTGGGGCCAACGTCCTGACTTTC

d_gene: NA
v_gene: TRBV24-1
abundance: NA
j_gene: TRBJ1-1
CDR3aa: CATSRAVGTEAFF
CDR3nt: TGTGCCACCAGTAGGGCCGTCGGGACTGAAGCTTTCTTT

d_gene: NA
v_gene: TRBV7-2
abundance: NA
j_gene: TRBJ1-2
CDR3aa: CASSLERSYGYTF
CDR3nt: TGTGCCAGCAGCTTAGAAAGGAGCTATGGCTACACCTTC

d_gene: NA
v_gene: TRBV19
abundance: NA
j_gene: TRBJ1-1
CDR3aa: CASSRVNTEAFF
CDR3nt: TGTGCCAGTAGTCGGGTAAACACTGAAGCTTTCTTT

d_gene: NA
v_gene: TRBV11-2
abundance: NA
j_gene: TRBJ2-1
CDR3aa: CASSLGAVAEQFF
CDR3nt: TGTGCCAGCAGCCTCGGGGCAGTGGCTGAGCAGTTCTTC

d_gene: NA
v_gene: TRBV7-9
abundance: NA
j_gene: TRBJ1-1
CDR3aa: CASSLVEGWTEAFF
CDR3nt: TGTGCCAGCAGCTTAGTGGAGGGGTGGACTGAAGCTTTCTTT

d_gene: NA
v_gene: TRBV5-1
abundance: NA
j_gene: TRBJ2-3
CDR3aa: CASSLGGGNTDTQYF
CDR3nt: TGCGCCAGCAGCTTGGGGGGCGGGAACACAGATACGCAGTATTTT

d_gene: NA
v_gene: TRBV5-5
abundance: NA
j_gene: TRBJ1-3
CDR3aa: CASSLVASSGNTIYF
CDR3nt: TGTGCCAGCAGCTTGGTGGCGAGCTCTGGAAACACCATATATTTT

d_gene: NA
v_gene: TRBV28
abundance: few
j_gene: TRBJ2-6
CDR3aa: CASRKGWAGANVLTF
CDR3nt: TGTGCCAGCAGAAAGGGATGGGCTGGGGCCAACGTCCTGACTTTC

d_gene: TRBD1
v_gene: TRBV27
abundance: NA
j_gene: TRBJ2-7
CDR3aa: CASKLRGQPGYEQYF
CDR3nt: TGTGCCAGCAAGCTAAGGGGACAGCCCGGCTACGAGCAGTACTTC

d_gene: TRBD2
v_gene: TRBV2
abundance: NA
j_gene: TRBJ2-3
CDR3aa: CARSSGATDTQYF
CDR3nt: TGTGCCAGAAGTAGCGGGGCAACAGATACGCAGTATTTT

d_gene: NA
v_gene: TRBV19
abundance: NA
j_gene: TRBJ1-4
CDR3aa: CASSDRWKLFF
CDR3nt: TGTGCCAGTAGTGACCGTTGGAAACTGTTTTTT

d_gene: NA
v_gene: TRBV7-9
abundance: NA
j_gene: TRBJ2-7
CDR3aa: CASIPVGVEQYF
CDR3nt: TGTGCCAGCATCCCCGTGGGGGTTGAGCAGTACTTC

d_gene: NA
v_gene: TRBV5-1
abundance: NA
j_gene: TRBJ1-1
CDR3aa: CASSPSLSTEAFF
CDR3nt: TGCGCCAGCAGCCCCTCTTTAAGCACTGAAGCTTTCTTT

d_gene: NA
v_gene: TRBV2
abundance: NA
j_gene: TRBJ2-7
CDR3aa: CASSFTALPYEQYF
CDR3nt: TGTGCCAGCAGTTTCACAGCCCTCCCCTACGAGCAGTACTTC

d_gene: NA
v_gene: TRBV27
abundance: NA
j_gene: TRBJ1-3
CDR3aa: CASSLTWRSSGNTIYF
CDR3nt: TGTGCCAGCAGTTTGACGTGGCGATCCTCTGGAAACACCATATATTTT

d_gene: TRBD1
v_gene: TRBV27
abundance: NA
j_gene: TRBJ1-2
CDR3aa: CASSFSGTGNYGYTF
CDR3nt: TGTGCCAGCAGTTTTTCCGGGACAGGGAACTATGGCTACACCTTC

d_gene: TRBD1
v_gene: TRBV18
abundance: NA
j_gene: TRBJ1-4
CDR3aa: CASSPGQGFNEKLFF
CDR3nt: TGTGCCAGCTCACCAGGACAGGGCTTTAATGAAAAACTGTTTTTT

d_gene: NA
v_gene: TRBV10-3
abundance: NA
j_gene: TRBJ1-1
CDR3aa: CAISKDTNTEAFF
CDR3nt: TGTGCCATCAGTAAGGACACCAACACTGAAGCTTTCTTT

d_gene: TRBD1
v_gene: TRBV6-6
abundance: few
j_gene: TRBJ1-2
CDR3aa: CASTSGTGSLGYGYTF
CDR3nt: TGTGCCAGCACCTCAGGGACAGGGAGTCTAGGTTATGGCTACACCTTC

d_gene: TRBD2
v_gene: TRBV5-4
abundance: few
j_gene: TRBJ2-3
CDR3aa: CASSSGTSVPPHF
CDR3nt: TGTGCCAGCAGCTCAGGGACTAGCGTTCCACCGCATTTT

d_gene: TRBD2
v_gene: TRBV7-2
abundance: NA
j_gene: TRBJ2-7
CDR3aa: CASRNRGEGHVGEQYF
CDR3nt: TGTGCCAGCAGGAACCGGGGGGAGGGCCACGTGGGGGAGCAGTACTTC

d_gene: TRBD1
v_gene: TRBV9
abundance: once
j_gene: TRBJ2-3
CDR3aa: CASSLGTGGADTQYF
CDR3nt: TGTGCCAGCAGCCTTGGGACAGGGGGAGCAGATACGCAGTATTTT

d_gene: NA
v_gene: TRBV6-5
abundance: NA
j_gene: TRBJ1-5
CDR3aa: CASSYQGNGNQPQHF
CDR3nt: TGTGCCAGCAGTTACCAAGGGAATGGCAATCAGCCCCAGCATTTT

d_gene: NA
v_gene: TRBV6-5
abundance: NA
j_gene: TRBJ2-7
CDR3aa: CASSLPGSYEQYF
CDR3nt: TGTGCCAGCAGTCTTCCGGGGTCCTACGAGCAGTACTTC

d_gene: NA
v_gene: TRBV10-3
abundance: NA
j_gene: TRBJ1-1
CDR3aa: CAISDFERRNTEAFF
CDR3nt: TGTGCCATCAGTGACTTTGAGCGGAGGAACACTGAAGCTTTCTTT

d_gene: NA
v_gene: TRBV6-4
abundance: NA
j_gene: TRBJ2-3
CDR3aa: CASAPAPDTQYF
CDR3nt: TGTGCCAGCGCCCCGGCCCCAGATACGCAGTATTTT

d_gene: TRBD2
v_gene: TRBV3-1/TRBV3-2
abundance: NA
j_gene: TRBJ2-5
CDR3aa: CASSQRTSGETQYF
CDR3nt: TGTGCCAGCAGCCAAAGGACTAGTGGGGAGACCCAGTACTTC

d_gene: TRBD2
v_gene: TRBV3-1/TRBV3-2
abundance: NA
j_gene: TRBJ2-5
CDR3aa: CASSQEGLAGGYLRETQYF
CDR3nt: TGTGCCAGCAGCCAAGAAGGACTAGCGGGGGGGTATCTCCGGGAGACCCAGTACTTC

d_gene: NA
v_gene: TRBV11-1
abundance: NA
j_gene: TRBJ2-1
CDR3aa: CASSFRAGAYNEQFF
CDR3nt: TGTGCCAGCAGCTTTAGGGCGGGGGCATACAATGAGCAGTTCTTC

d_gene: TRBD2
v_gene: TRBV7-8
abundance: NA
j_gene: TRBJ2-7
CDR3aa: CASSPLDAGGIEQYF
CDR3nt: TGTGCCAGCAGCCCCCTGGATGCGGGGGGAATAGAGCAGTACTTC

d_gene: NA
v_gene: TRBV21-1
abundance: NA
j_gene: TRBJ2-5
CDR3aa: CASSKETKGMDFAQYF
CDR3nt: TGTGCCAGCAGCAAAGAGACAAAGGGGATGGATTTCGCCCAGTACTTC

d_gene: NA
v_gene: TRBV25-1
abundance: NA
j_gene: TRBJ1-1
CDR3aa: CASRPGTSLNTEAFF
CDR3nt: TGTGCCAGCAGGCCGGGAACTAGTCTGAACACTGAAGCTTTCTTT

d_gene: TRBD2
v_gene: TRBV9
abundance: NA
j_gene: TRBJ2-1
CDR3aa: CASSASGTSGGAGQFF
CDR3nt: TGTGCCAGCAGCGCTTCCGGGACTAGCGGGGGGGCTGGGCAGTTCTTC

d_gene: NA
v_gene: TRBV6-2/TRBV6-3
abundance: NA
j_gene: TRBJ2-3
CDR3aa: CASSYASRDTDTQYF
CDR3nt: TGTGCCAGCAGTTACGCCAGCCGTGACACAGATACGCAGTATTTT

d_gene: TRBD2
v_gene: TRBV11-2
abundance: NA
j_gene: TRBJ2-4
CDR3aa: CASSLGLGINIQYF
CDR3nt: TGTGCCAGCAGCTTGGGACTAGGTATCAACATTCAGTACTTC

d_gene: NA
v_gene: TRBV30
abundance: NA
j_gene: TRBJ1-1
CDR3aa: CALTVGGQLNTEAFF
CDR3nt: TGTGCCCTCACGGTGGGGGGACAACTGAACACTGAAGCTTTCTTT

d_gene: NA
v_gene: TRBV3-1/TRBV3-2
abundance: NA
j_gene: TRBJ1-1
CDR3aa: CASSQRTEAFF
CDR3nt: TGTGCCAGCAGCCAACGGACAGAAGCTTTCTTT

d_gene: NA
v_gene: TRBV4-1
abundance: NA
j_gene: TRBJ1-3
CDR3aa: CASSLRLVGEGTTGNTIYF
CDR3nt: TGCGCCAGCAGCCTCCGACTGGTTGGGGAGGGGACTACTGGAAACACCATATATTTT

d_gene: TRBD1
v_gene: TRBV5-1
abundance: NA
j_gene: TRBJ2-1
CDR3aa: CASSYGTGNEQFF
CDR3nt: TGCGCCAGCAGCTATGGGACAGGGAATGAGCAGTTCTTC

d_gene: NA
v_gene: TRBV7-9
abundance: NA
j_gene: TRBJ1-5
CDR3aa: CASSWDGNQPQHF
CDR3nt: TGTGCCAGCAGCTGGGACGGGAATCAGCCCCAGCATTTT

d_gene: NA
v_gene: TRBV5-1
abundance: NA
j_gene: TRBJ2-3
CDR3aa: CASSLRTRRDTQYF
CDR3nt: TGCGCCAGCAGCCTTCGGACCCGCCGGGATACGCAGTATTTT

d_gene: TRBD1
v_gene: TRBV2
abundance: NA
j_gene: TRBJ1-6
CDR3aa: CASRTFPGQGANSPLHF
CDR3nt: TGTGCCAGCAGAACGTTCCCGGGACAGGGGGCAAATTCACCCCTCCACTTT

d_gene: NA
v_gene: TRBV11-2
abundance: NA
j_gene: TRBJ1-5
CDR3aa: CASSPGQGGQPQHF
CDR3nt: TGTGCCAGCAGCCCAGGGCAGGGAGGACAGCCCCAGCATTTT

d_gene: NA
v_gene: TRBV5-1
abundance: NA
j_gene: TRBJ1-6
CDR3aa: CASSLDTTNSPLHF
CDR3nt: TGCGCCAGCAGCTTGGATACGACTAATTCACCCCTCCACTTT

d_gene: TRBD1
v_gene: TRBV19
abundance: NA
j_gene: TRBJ1-2
CDR3aa: CASSPRDRALGYGYTF
CDR3nt: TGTGCCAGTAGTCCACGGGACAGGGCTTTAGGGTATGGCTACACCTTC

d_gene: TRBD1
v_gene: TRBV4-1
abundance: NA
j_gene: TRBJ2-7
CDR3aa: CASSQVQGDYEQYF
CDR3nt: TGCGCCAGCAGCCAAGTACAGGGGGACTACGAGCAGTACTTC